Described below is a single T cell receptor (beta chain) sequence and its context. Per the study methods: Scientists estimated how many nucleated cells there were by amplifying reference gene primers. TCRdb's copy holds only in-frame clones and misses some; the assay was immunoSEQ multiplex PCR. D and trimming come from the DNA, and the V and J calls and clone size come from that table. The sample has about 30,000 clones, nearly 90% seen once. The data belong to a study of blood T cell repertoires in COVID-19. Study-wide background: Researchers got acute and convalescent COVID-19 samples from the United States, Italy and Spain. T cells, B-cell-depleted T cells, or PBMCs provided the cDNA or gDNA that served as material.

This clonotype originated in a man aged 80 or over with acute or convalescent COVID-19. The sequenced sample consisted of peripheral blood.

CDR3 amino acids: CASSIRVGQGDNYGYTF. The CDR3 DNA follows: TGTGCCAGTAGTATTAGGGTCGGCCAAGGGGATAACTATGGCTACACCTTC. V is TRBV19 and J is TRBJ1-2, with D possibly TRBD1 on 5 matching bases. CDR1 is LNHDA, CDR2 SQIVND, per germline (reference sequence). V shed 3 bases and J shed 1 base, with 18 bases lying between them. The length of the CDR3 is 17 residues. The full variable domain, rest sourced from reference TRBV19 and TRBJ1-2, is DGGITQSPKYLFRKEGQNVTLSCEQNLNHDAMYWYRQDPGQGLRLIYYSQIVNDFQKGDIAEGYSVSREKKESFPLTVTSAQKNPTAFYLCASSIRVGQGDNYGYTFGSGTRLTVV.